The rows below give T cell receptor beta chains drawn from one sample of a study of beta chain features in type 1 diabetes. TCRdb's copy holds only in-frame clones and misses some; the assay was immunoSEQ multiplex PCR. The top ten clones hold about 0.097% of a sample with fewer than 650,000 clones, about 14% of them seen once. Sequencing used naive CD4+ T cells from blood. These receptors were taken from a man aged 18-30 years in good health. Each CDR3 is given with its conserved first and last residue. A D gene is named only where the DNA matches it firmly. Part of the rows lack a size; the others show once, few, many or a class for expanded clones.

clone_size d_call j_call v_call cdr3_nt cdr3_aa
few NA TRBJ2-2 TRBV5-1 TGCGCCAGCAGCTTGGTCCGCCAGGCAAACACCGGGGAGCTGTTTTTT CASSLVRQANTGELFF
few NA TRBJ1-5 TRBV5-1 TGCGCCAGCAGCCCCATGGGGGGCTGGAATCAGCCCCAGCATTTT CASSPMGGWNQPQHF
NA TRBD1 TRBJ2-2 TRBV6-5 TGTGCCAGCAGACAGACAGGGGACGGCACCGGGGAGCTGTTTTTT CASRQTGDGTGELFF
few TRBD2 TRBJ2-1 TRBV9 TGTGCCAGCAGTACCGGGACTAGAACCTACAATGAGCAGTTCTTC CASSTGTRTYNEQFF
NA TRBD1 TRBJ1-1 TRBV6-5 TGTGCCAGCAGTTACTCGACAGGGTACACTGAAGCTTTCTTT CASSYSTGYTEAFF
NA NA TRBJ2-1 TRBV28 TGTGGAGTGGGAGACAGGCTCAGCTCCTACAATGAGCAGTTCTTC CGVGDRLSSYNEQFF
many NA TRBJ2-7 TRBV10-3 TGTGCCATCAGGGACCGGGACTCCACCTACGAGCAGTACTTC CAIRDRDSTYEQYF
NA NA TRBJ1-1 TRBV4-1 TGCGCCAGCAGCCACTTCGCCCCCAACACTGAAGCTTTCTTT CASSHFAPNTEAFF
NA NA TRBJ2-7 TRBV9 TGTGCCAGCAGCGTAGGAGGGACACAAGGCGACGAGCAGTACTTC CASSVGGTQGDEQYF
few NA TRBJ1-5 TRBV5-6 TGTGCCAGCAGCTTACGAGACCCAGGGAGCCCCCAGCATTTT CASSLRDPGSPQHF
NA TRBD2 TRBJ2-5 TRBV7-2 TGTGCCAGCCGTGCGGGGGGCCCAGAGACCCAGTACTTC CASRAGGPETQYF
NA TRBD1 TRBJ2-1 TRBV19 TGTGCCAGTAGTATACATCGACAGGGTCGGAATGAGCAGTTCTTC CASSIHRQGRNEQFF
NA NA TRBJ1-1 TRBV28 TGTGCCAGCAGTTTGCAGAACACTGAAGCTTTCTTT CASSLQNTEAFF
NA NA TRBJ1-5 TRBV10-3 TGTGCCATCAGGGGCGATACTAGCAATCAGCCCCAGCATTTT CAIRGDTSNQPQHF
NA NA TRBJ2-2 TRBV9 TGTGCCAGCAGCTCCCAGAACACCGGGGAGCTGTTTTTT CASSSQNTGELFF
NA NA TRBJ2-3 TRBV6-5 TGTGCCAGCAGTTACCGGCGGGGTGGCACAGATACGCAGTATTTT CASSYRRGGTDTQYF
NA NA TRBJ1-2 TRBV6-5 TGTGCCATCTACAGGGAAGGGTATGGCTACACCTTC CAIYREGYGYTF
NA NA TRBJ1-3 TRBV18 TGTGCCAGCTCACCAGGAGGCGGAAACACCATATATTTT CASSPGGGNTIYF
few NA TRBJ2-7 TRBV21-1 TGTGCCAGCAGCAAAGAATCGCGGGGGCAGTACTTC CASSKESRGQYF
NA TRBD2 TRBJ2-1 TRBV6-4 TGTGCCAGCAGCGGTAGGACTAGCGGCCACAATGAGCAGTTCTTC CASSGRTSGHNEQFF
few TRBD2 TRBJ2-7 TRBV5-4 TGTGCCAGCAGCTCAATCCAACGACTAGCGGGGGACCGGGGAGGCTCCGAGCAGTACTTC CASSSIQRLAGDRGGSEQYF
few TRBD1 TRBJ1-2 TRBV7-9 TGTGCCAGCAGCGCCGGGACAGGGGCCCACTATGGCTACACCTTC CASSAGTGAHYGYTF
NA NA TRBJ2-7 TRBV7-2 TGTGCCAGCAGCCCTAACCTGCCCGCCTACGAGCAGTACTTC CASSPNLPAYEQYF
NA NA TRBJ2-3 TRBV6-5 TGTGCCAGCAGTTACGGGGCGGGGAGATACACAGATACGCAGTATTTT CASSYGAGRYTDTQYF
few NA TRBJ1-5 TRBV29-1 TGCAGCGTTGCCGGGGCTGGCAATCAGCCCCAGCATTTT CSVAGAGNQPQHF
NA NA TRBJ2-7 TRBV4-3 TGCGCCAGCAGCCCCGTCGGGGTATGGCACGAGCAGTACTTC CASSPVGVWHEQYF
NA NA TRBJ1-5 TRBV7-6 TGTGCCAGCAGCTTAGGGGGGCCCCAGCCCCAGCATTTT CASSLGGPQPQHF
few TRBD1 TRBJ2-7 TRBV29-1 TGCAGCGTTGGACAGGGGAATAACGAGCAGTACTTC CSVGQGNNEQYF